The rows below give T cell receptor beta chains drawn from one sample of a study of blood T cells in healthy people across ages. MiXCR, applied by TCRdb to the 5' RACE reads, yields one record per CDR3 protein. The top ten clones hold 10% to 13% of a sample with 750,000 to 1,000,000 distinct CDR3 sequences, 25% to 30% of them seen once. These data were likewise used in another study, on T cells of mothers and their children.

Sequenced input: blood. The source is a woman aged 40 to 49 in good health. Both conserved end residues are part of each CDR3. Fields, in order: V gene, J gene, CDR3 protein.

TRBV20-1	TRBJ2-1	CSARPGGPGPYNEQFF
TRBV2	TRBJ2-1	CASVTSGGAYEQFF
TRBV12-3/TRBV12-4	TRBJ2-5	CASSPAGTGGETQYF
TRBV28	TRBJ2-5	CASRLSGGGTQYF
TRBV27	TRBJ1-2	CASRLGGTGLYGYTF
TRBV20-1	TRBJ2-3	CSASTGFGTDTQYF
TRBV10-3	TRBJ2-1	CASSSGKDEQFF
TRBV12-3/TRBV12-4	TRBJ1-1	CASNWGTELNTEAFF
TRBV6-4	TRBJ2-1	CASSESSGGNEQFF
TRBV6-4	TRBJ2-6	CASSGTGANVLTF
TRBV5-1	TRBJ2-1	CASSRAGPLALYNEQFF
TRBV24-1	TRBJ1-5	CATRGTGGDEPQHF
TRBV6-5	TRBJ1-5	CASSAQQGQPQHF
TRBV7-2	TRBJ2-7	CASSKTRQGTYEQYF
TRBV3-1	TRBJ2-4	CASERTDKNIQYF
TRBV7-2	TRBJ1-3	CASSFSGGTIYF
TRBV24-1	TRBJ2-1	CATSDPYMGSSYNEQFF
TRBV5-1	TRBJ2-5	CASSLVTGVNEQYF
TRBV3-1	TRBJ2-1	CASSPFWRGSYNEQVF
TRBV20-1	.	CSARLSAGVRGEQYF
TRBV20-1	TRBJ2-5	CSARDVGRGRGEQYF
TRBV7-9	TRBJ2-7	CASSSLTGDYEQYF
TRBV29-1	TRBJ1-2	CSVEAVLGRNSANYGYTF
TRBV5-1	TRBJ2-1	CTSSFRVVHEQFF
TRBV7-2	TRBJ2-5	CASSRPLRSYLGTQYF
TRBV15	TRBJ1-2	CATSTEQGGSGYTF
TRBV20-1	TRBJ2-7	CSARVDRGYYEQYF
TRBV4-1	TRBJ2-1	CASSQDGDSWQFF
TRBV18	TRBJ2-3	CASSPGDPGADTQYF
TRBV5-1	TRBJ2-6	CASSPGPERANVLTF
TRBV5-1	TRBJ1-4	CASSWDRFNEKLFF
TRBV10-3	TRBJ1-5	CAISESAGGGNQPQHF
TRBV20-1	TRBJ2-7	CSARMDTPYEQYF